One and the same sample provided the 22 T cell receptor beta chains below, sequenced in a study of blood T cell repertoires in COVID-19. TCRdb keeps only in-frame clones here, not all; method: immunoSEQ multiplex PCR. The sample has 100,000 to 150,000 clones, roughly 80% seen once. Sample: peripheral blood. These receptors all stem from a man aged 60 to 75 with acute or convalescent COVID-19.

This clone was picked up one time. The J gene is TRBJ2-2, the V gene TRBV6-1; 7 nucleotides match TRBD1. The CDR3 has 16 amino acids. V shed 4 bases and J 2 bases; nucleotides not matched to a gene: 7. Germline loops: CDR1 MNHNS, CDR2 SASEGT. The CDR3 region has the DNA TGTGCCAGCAGTGCCTTGACAGGGAGAAACACCGGGGAGCTGTTTTTT. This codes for CASSALTGRNTGELFF.

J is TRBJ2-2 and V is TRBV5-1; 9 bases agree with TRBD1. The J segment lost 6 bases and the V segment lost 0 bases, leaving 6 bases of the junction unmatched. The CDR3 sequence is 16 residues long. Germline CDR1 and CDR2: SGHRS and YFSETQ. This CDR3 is CASSLEGQGRSGELFF. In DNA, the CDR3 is TGCGCCAGCAGCTTGGAGGGACAGGGCCGCTCCGGGGAGCTGTTTTTT.

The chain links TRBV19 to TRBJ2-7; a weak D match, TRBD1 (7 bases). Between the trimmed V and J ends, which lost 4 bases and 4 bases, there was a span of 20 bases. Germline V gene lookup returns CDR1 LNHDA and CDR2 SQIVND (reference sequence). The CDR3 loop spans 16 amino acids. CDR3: CASSTLRGQGGYEQYF. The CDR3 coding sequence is TGTGCCAGTAGTACCCTGAGGGGGCAGGGAGGATACGAGCAGTACTTC.

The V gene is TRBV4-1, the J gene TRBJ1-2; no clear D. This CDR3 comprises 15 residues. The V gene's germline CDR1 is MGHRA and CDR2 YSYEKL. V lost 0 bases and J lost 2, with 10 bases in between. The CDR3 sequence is CASSQEAGGNYGYTF. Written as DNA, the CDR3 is TGCGCCAGCAGCCAAGAGGCTGGCGGCAACTATGGCTACACCTTC.

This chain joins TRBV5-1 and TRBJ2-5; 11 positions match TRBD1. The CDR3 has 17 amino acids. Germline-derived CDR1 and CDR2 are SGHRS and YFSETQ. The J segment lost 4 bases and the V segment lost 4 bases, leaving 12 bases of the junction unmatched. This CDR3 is CASSPGQGASQRETQYF. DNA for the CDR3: TGCGCCAGCAGCCCCGGACAGGGGGCGTCGCAACGAGAGACCCAGTACTTC. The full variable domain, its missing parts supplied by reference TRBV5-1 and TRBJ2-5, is KAGVTQTPRYLIKTRGQQVTLSCSPISGHRSVSWYQQTPGQGLQFLFEYFSETQRNKGNFPGRFSGRQFSNSRSEMNVSTLELGDSALYLCASSPGQGASQRETQYFGPGTRLLVL.

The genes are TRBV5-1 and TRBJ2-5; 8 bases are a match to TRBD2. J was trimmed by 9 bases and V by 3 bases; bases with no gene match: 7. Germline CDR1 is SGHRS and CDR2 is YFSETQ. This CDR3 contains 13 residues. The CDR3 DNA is TGCGCCAGCAGCTCAGCGGGAGTGGCGGCCCAGTACTTC. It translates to CASSSAGVAAQYF.

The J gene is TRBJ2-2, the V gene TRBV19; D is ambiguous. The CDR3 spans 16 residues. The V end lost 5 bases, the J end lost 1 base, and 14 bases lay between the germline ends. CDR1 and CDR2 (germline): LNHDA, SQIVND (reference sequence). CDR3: CASSYSRGVNTGELFF. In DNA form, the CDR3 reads TGTGCCAGTAGTTATTCCCGAGGAGTGAACACCGGGGAGCTGTTTTTT.

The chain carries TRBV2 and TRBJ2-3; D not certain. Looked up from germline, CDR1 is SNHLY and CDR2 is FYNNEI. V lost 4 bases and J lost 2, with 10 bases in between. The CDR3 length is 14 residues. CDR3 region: CASSVRTNTDTQYF. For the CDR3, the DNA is TGTGCCAGCAGTGTGCGCACCAACACAGATACGCAGTATTTT.

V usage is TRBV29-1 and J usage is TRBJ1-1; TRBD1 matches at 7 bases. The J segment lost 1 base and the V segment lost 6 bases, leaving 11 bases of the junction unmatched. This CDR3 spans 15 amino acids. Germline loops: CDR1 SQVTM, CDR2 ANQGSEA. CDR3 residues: CSVKKEGARNTEAFF. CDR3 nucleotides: TGCAGCGTAAAAAAGGAGGGGGCAAGGAACACTGAAGCTTTCTTT.

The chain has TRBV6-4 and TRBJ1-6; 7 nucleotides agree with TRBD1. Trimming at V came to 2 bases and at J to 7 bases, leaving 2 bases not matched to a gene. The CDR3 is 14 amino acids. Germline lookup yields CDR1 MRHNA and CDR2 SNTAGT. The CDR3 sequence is CASSDRQGNSPLHF. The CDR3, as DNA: TGTGCCAGCAGTGACCGACAGGGAAATTCACCCCTCCACTTT.

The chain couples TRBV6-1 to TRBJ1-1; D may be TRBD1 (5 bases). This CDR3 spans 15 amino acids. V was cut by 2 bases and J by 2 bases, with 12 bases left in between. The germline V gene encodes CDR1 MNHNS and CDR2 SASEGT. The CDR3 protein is CASSEWFDSNTEAFF. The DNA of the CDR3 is TGTGCCAGCAGTGAATGGTTCGACAGTAACACTGAAGCTTTCTTT.

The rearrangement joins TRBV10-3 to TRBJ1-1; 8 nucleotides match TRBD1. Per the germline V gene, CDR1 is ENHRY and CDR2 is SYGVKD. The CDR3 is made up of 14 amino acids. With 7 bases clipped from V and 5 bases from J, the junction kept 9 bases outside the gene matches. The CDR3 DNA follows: TGTGCCATCACCCGGACAGGGTTGGTGACTGAAGCTTTCTTT. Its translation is CAITRTGLVTEAFF.

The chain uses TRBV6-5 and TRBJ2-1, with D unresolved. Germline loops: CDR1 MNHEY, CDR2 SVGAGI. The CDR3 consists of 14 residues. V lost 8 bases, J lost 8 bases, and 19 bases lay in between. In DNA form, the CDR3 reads TGTGCCAGCTCCCTAGATCCACCCGCCGATGAGCAGTTCTTC. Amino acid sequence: CASSLDPPADEQFF.

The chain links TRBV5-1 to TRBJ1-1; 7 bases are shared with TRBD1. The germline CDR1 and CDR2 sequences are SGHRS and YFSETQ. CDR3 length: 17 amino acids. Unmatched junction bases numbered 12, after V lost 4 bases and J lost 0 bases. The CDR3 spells CASSRRGDRVLNTEAFF. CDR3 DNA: TGCGCCAGCAGCCGACGTGGGGACAGAGTCCTGAACACTGAAGCTTTCTTT.

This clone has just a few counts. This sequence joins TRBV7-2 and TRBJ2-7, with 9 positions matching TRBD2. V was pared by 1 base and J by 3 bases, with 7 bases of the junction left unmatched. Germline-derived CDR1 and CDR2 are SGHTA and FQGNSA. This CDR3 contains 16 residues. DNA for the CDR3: TGTGCCAGCAGCTTAGGCGGGAGGGCCCCCAGCTACGAGCAGTACTTC. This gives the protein CASSLGGRAPSYEQYF.

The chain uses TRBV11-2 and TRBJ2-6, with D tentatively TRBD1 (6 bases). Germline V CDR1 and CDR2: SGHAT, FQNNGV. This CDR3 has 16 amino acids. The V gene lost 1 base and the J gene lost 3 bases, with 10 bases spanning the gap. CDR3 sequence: CASSLVGAYGANVLTF. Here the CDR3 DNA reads TGTGCCAGCAGCTTAGTGGGGGCGTATGGGGCCAACGTCCTGACTTTC. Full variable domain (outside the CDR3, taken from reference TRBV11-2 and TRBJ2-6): EAGVAQSPRYKIIEKRQSVAFWCNPISGHATLYWYQQILGQGPKLLIQFQNNGVVDDSQLPKDRFSAERLKGVDSTLKIQPAKLEDSAVYLCASSLVGAYGANVLTFGAGSRLTVL.

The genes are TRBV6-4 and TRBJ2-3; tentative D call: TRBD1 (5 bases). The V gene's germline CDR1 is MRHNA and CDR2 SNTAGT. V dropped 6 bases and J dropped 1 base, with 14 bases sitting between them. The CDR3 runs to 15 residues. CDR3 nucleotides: TGTGCCAGCAGAGAAAGGGGTTGGGGCACAGATACGCAGTATTTT. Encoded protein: CASRERGWGTDTQYF.

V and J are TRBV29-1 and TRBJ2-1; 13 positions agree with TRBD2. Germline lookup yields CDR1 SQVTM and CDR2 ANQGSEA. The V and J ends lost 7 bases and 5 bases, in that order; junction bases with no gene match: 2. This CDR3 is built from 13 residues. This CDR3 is CSAGTSGNNEQFF. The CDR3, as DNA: TGCAGCGCCGGGACTAGCGGGAACAATGAGCAGTTCTTC.

The CDR3 sequence is CASRRTADYEQYF. DNA for the CDR3: TGTGCCAGCAGGCGGACAGCGGACTACGAGCAGTACTTC. The chain links TRBV6-5 to TRBJ2-7; maybe TRBD1 (6 bases). The CDR3 sequence is 13 residues long. Germline CDR1 is MNHEY and CDR2 is SVGAGI. The ends were cut back, 6 bases at V and 3 bases at J, with 12 bases in the middle.

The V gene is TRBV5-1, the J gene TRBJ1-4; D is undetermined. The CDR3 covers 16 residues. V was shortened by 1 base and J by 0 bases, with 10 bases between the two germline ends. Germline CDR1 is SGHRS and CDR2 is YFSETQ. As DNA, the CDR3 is TGCGCCAGCAGCTTGTTTACGACATCAACTAATGAAAAACTGTTTTTT. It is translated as CASSLFTTSTNEKLFF.

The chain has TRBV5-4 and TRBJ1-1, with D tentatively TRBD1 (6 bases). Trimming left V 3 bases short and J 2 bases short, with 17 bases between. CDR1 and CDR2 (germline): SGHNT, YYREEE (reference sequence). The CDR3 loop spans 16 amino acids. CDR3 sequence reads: CASSSGQSGLNTEAFF. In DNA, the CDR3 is TGTGCCAGCAGCTCTGGACAGAGTGGGCTAAACACTGAAGCTTTCTTT.

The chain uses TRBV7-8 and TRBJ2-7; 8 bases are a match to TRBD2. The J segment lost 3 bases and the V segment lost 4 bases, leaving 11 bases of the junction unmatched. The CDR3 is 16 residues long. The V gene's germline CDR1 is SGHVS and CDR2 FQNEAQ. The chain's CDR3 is CASSSYPGTSRYEQYF. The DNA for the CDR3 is TGTGCCAGCAGCTCCTACCCCGGGACTAGTCGCTACGAGCAGTACTTC.